Below, 22 T cell receptor beta chains from the same sample are listed, as sequenced in a study of cytomegalovirus exposure and HLA in healthy donors. The PCR had 60 Vbeta and 13 Jbeta primers. The protocol was immunoSEQ multiplex PCR, while the TCRdb copy is restricted to in-frame clones and leaves out a portion. The repertoire consists of about 78,000 clones, with roughly 80% occurring once and the leading ten covering about 34%. The sequencing sample was made of PBMCs. The receptors were sampled from a man aged 50 or older in good health and CMV-seropositive.

The chain carries TRBV30 and TRBJ1-1; D unresolved. Deletions cut 3 bases from V and 3 bases from J, with 14 bases between. CDR1 and CDR2 from the germline V gene are GTSNPN and SVGIG (reference sequence). CDR3 size: 14 residues. The CDR3: CAWRAVPRDTEAFF. Written as DNA, the CDR3 is TGTGCCTGGAGGGCCGTCCCGAGGGACACTGAAGCTTTCTTT. Drawing the rest from reference TRBV30 and TRBJ1-1, the complete variable domain is SQTIHQWPATLVQPVGSPLSLECTVEGTSNPNLYWYRQAAGRGLQLLFYSVGIGQISSEVPQNLSASRPQDRQFILSSKKLLLSDSGFYLCAWRAVPRDTEAFFGQGTRLTVV.

The rearrangement uses TRBV7-9 and TRBJ2-5, with TRBD1 matching 7 bases. V gave up 5 bases and J gave up 1 base; unmatched junction bases: 7. The CDR3 contains 15 residues. Germline CDR1 and CDR2: SEHNR and FQNEAQ (reference sequence). The DNA for the CDR3 is TGTGCCAGCAGCCCGCGACAGGGAACCCAAGAGACCCAGTACTTC. It encodes CASSPRQGTQETQYF.

The chain uses TRBV11-3 and TRBJ2-7; 9 bases map to TRBD2. The CDR3 has 15 residues. CDR1 is SGHNT, CDR2 YENEEA, per germline. The V and J ends lost 5 bases and 1 base, in that order; junction bases with no gene match: 6. The DNA of the CDR3 is TGTGCCAGCAGCACCGGGACTAGCAGTTCCTACGAGCAGTACTTC. Translated: CASSTGTSSSYEQYF.

Concerning this clone: A junction boundary mismatches the germline segment, possibly from a read error. This rearrangement joins TRBV7-9 to TRBJ2-7; the match to TRBD1 covers 9 bases. This CDR3 is built from 12 residues. CDR1 is SEHNR and CDR2 is FQNEAQ in the germline V gene (reference sequence). The chain's CDR3 is CASSAKRDRVHF. In DNA, the CDR3 is TGTGCCAGCAGCGCGAAGCGGGACAGGGTACACTTC. The whole variable domain, filled in from reference TRBV7-9 and TRBJ2-7, reads DTGVSQNPRHKITKRGQNVTFRCDPISEHNRLYWYRQTLGQGPEFLTYFQNEAQLEKSRLLSDRFSAERPKGSFSTLEIQRTEQGDSAMYLCASSAKRDRVHFGPGTRLTVT.

The chain uses TRBV7-9 and TRBJ2-3, with TRBD1 matching 7 bases. V gave up 5 bases and J gave up 1 base; unmatched junction bases: 9. This CDR3 comprises 16 residues. Germline V gives CDR1 SEHNR, CDR2 FQNEAQ (reference sequence). The CDR3 DNA follows: TGTGCCAGCAGCATCGTACAGGGGAGCGGCACAGATACGCAGTATTTT. It specifies CASSIVQGSGTDTQYF.

Comments on this clone: One junction end does not reproduce the germline sequence, and a read error may be involved. This rearrangement joins TRBV7-9 to TRBJ2-7; 8 nucleotides line up with TRBD2. Germline-derived CDR1 and CDR2 are SEHNR and FQNEAQ (reference sequence). The CDR3 is 13 amino acids. CDR3 region: CSSSLGLAYEQYF. Here the CDR3 DNA reads TGTTCCAGCAGCTTGGGACTAGCCTACGAGCAGTACTTC. The variable domain in full, completed from reference TRBV7-9 and TRBJ2-7, reads DTGVSQNPRHKITKRGQNVTFRCDPISEHNRLYWYRQTLGQGPEFLTYFQNEAQLEKSRLLSDRFSAERPKGSFSTLEIQRTEQGDSAMYLCSSSLGLAYEQYFGPGTRLTVT.

The chain has TRBV27 and TRBJ1-2; possibly TRBD1 for D (5 bases). CDR1 MNHEY and CDR2 SMNVEV come from the germline V gene (reference sequence). Deletions cut 2 bases from V and 7 bases from J, with 11 bases between. This CDR3 contains 13 residues. The CDR3 is CASSLRDSGGYTF. CDR3 in DNA: TGTGCCAGCAGTTTACGGGACTCGGGTGGCTACACCTTC.

The rearrangement links TRBV4-2 to TRBJ2-1, with 11 bases identical to TRBD2. Germline assignment: CDR1 LGHNA and CDR2 YNFKEQ. V lost 1 base and J lost 7; bases outside the gene matches: 9. The CDR3 sequence is 17 residues long. In DNA, the CDR3 is TGTGCCAGCAGCCAAGTGTTACTAGCGGGAGAGAGGAATGAGCAGTTCTTC. This codes for CASSQVLLAGERNEQFF.

The V call is TRBV19, the J call TRBJ2-3; a weak D match, TRBD2 (5 bases). Trimming stripped 6 bases from V and 0 bases from J, with 10 bases between. Germline CDR1 LNHDA, CDR2 SQIVND (reference sequence). The length of the CDR3 is 14 residues. The CDR3 bases are TGTGCCAGTAGGACTGGAGGAAGCACAGATACGCAGTATTTT. Translation: CASRTGGSTDTQYF.

The chain joins TRBV27 to TRBJ2-7; unclear D gene. The length of the CDR3 is 14 residues. In germline, CDR1 is MNHEY, CDR2 SMNVEV (reference sequence). Trimming shortened V by 7 bases and J by 0 bases, and 13 bases separated the two germline ends. The CDR3 loop is CASKPWASSYEQYF. CDR3 sequence (DNA): TGTGCCAGCAAGCCGTGGGCGAGCTCCTACGAGCAGTACTTC.

This clone occurred once. The chain employs TRBV27 and TRBJ1-2; D might be TRBD1 (5 bases). The CDR3 contains 17 residues. V was cut by 4 bases and J by 4 bases, with 22 bases left in between. From germline, CDR1 is MNHEY and CDR2 SMNVEV (reference sequence). CDR3: CASSSTGTYPLAYGYTF. Written as DNA, the CDR3 is TGTGCCAGCAGTTCCACCGGGACTTACCCTCTTGCCTATGGCTACACCTTC.

The sample holds a few counts of this clone. The V gene is TRBV5-8, the J gene TRBJ2-1; 11 bases line up with TRBD2. The V gene's germline CDR1 is SGHTS and CDR2 YDEGEE. V gave up 0 bases and J gave up 3 bases; unmatched junction bases: 5. The CDR3 is 17 residues long. The CDR3 region is CASSLVLAGAYYNEQFF. The DNA of the CDR3 is TGTGCCAGCAGCTTGGTACTAGCGGGAGCCTACTACAATGAGCAGTTCTTC.

J is TRBJ2-5 and V is TRBV7-2; 8 nucleotides line up with TRBD2. This CDR3 is 14 amino acids long. The ends lost 5 bases at V and 5 bases at J; junction bases unmatched: 7. Germline CDR1 and CDR2: SGHTA and FQGNSA. The DNA for the CDR3 is TGTGCCAGCAGCGCCGGGGGGGTGATGGAGACCCAGTACTTC. Its translation: CASSAGGVMETQYF.

This chain connects TRBV6-6 to TRBJ2-7; TRBD1 is a possible D gene (6 bases). The germline V and J ends were trimmed by 0 bases and 4 bases, with 13 bases remaining between them. This CDR3 region has 15 residues. CDR1 MNHNY and CDR2 SVGAGI come from the germline V gene (reference sequence). In DNA form, the CDR3 reads TGTGCCAGCAGTTACTCGCTAGCTCAGGGGTACGAGCAGTACTTC. Amino acids: CASSYSLAQGYEQYF.

A remark on this clone: This CDR3 is also generated by other DNA sequences in the sample. CDR3 sequence (DNA): TGTGCCAGCAGTTCCGGGTCTCTCTCCTACGAGCAGTACTTC. Residues: CASSSGSLSYEQYF. The chain joins TRBV2 to TRBJ2-7; D ambiguous. The CDR3 loop spans 14 amino acids. The germline V gene has CDR1 SNHLY and CDR2 FYNNEI. V was trimmed by 5 bases and J by 0 bases, leaving 11 bases between them. The full variable domain, completed using reference TRBV2 and TRBJ2-7, is EPEVTQTPSHQVTQMGQEVILRCVPISNHLYFYWYRQILGQKVEFLVSFYNNEISEKSEIFDDQFSVERPDGSNFTLKIRSTKLEDSAMYFCASSSGSLSYEQYFGPGTRLTVT.

J is TRBJ1-5 and V is TRBV6-1, with 7 bases identical to TRBD1. CDR3 length equals 14 residues. Germline CDR1 is MNHNS and CDR2 is SASEGT. With 8 bases clipped from V and 0 bases from J, the junction kept 4 bases outside the gene matches. The CDR3 DNA is TGTGCCAGCCGGGGACAGACTAGCAATCAGCCCCAGCATTTT. Amino acids: CASRGQTSNQPQHF.

The rearrangement joins TRBV10-3 to TRBJ2-3, with TRBD1 matching over 7 bases. V lost 4 bases to trimming and J lost 6 bases; unmatched junction nucleotides: 7. The CDR3 covers 14 residues. CDR1 ENHRY and CDR2 SYGVKD come from the germline V gene. The CDR3 reads CAISGELQGDTQYF. The CDR3 coding sequence is TGTGCCATCAGTGGAGAACTACAGGGGGATACGCAGTATTTT.

This chain joins TRBV4-1 and TRBJ2-1; 11 bases map to TRBD2. Unmatched junction bases numbered 4, after V lost 4 bases and J lost 2 bases. The germline V gene has CDR1 MGHRA and CDR2 YSYEKL. The CDR3 is 16 residues long. CDR3 bases: TGCGCCAGCAGCCGGCTGACTAGCGGGACCTACAATGAGCAGTTCTTC. It translates to CASSRLTSGTYNEQFF.

The CDR3 nucleotides are TGTGCCAGCAGACCGGACAGCTTTGTTGACTATGGCTACACCTTC. Translation: CASRPDSFVDYGYTF. This sequence joins TRBV6-4 and TRBJ1-2, with D possibly being TRBD1 (6 bases). Germline V CDR1 and CDR2: MRHNA, SNTAGT. The V gene lost 6 bases and the J gene lost 3 bases, with 17 bases spanning the gap. The CDR3 is 15 residues long.

The chain is built from TRBV28 and TRBJ1-1; D call uncertain. This CDR3 has 14 amino acids. V was pared by 2 bases and J by 1 base, with 8 bases between. Looked up from germline, CDR1 is MDHEN and CDR2 is SYDVKM. CDR3 region: CASSLSRGNTEAFF. The CDR3 region has the DNA TGTGCCAGCAGTTTAAGCCGGGGGAACACTGAAGCTTTCTTT.

Details on this clone: A junction boundary mismatches the germline segment, possibly from a read error. The V and J genes are TRBV5-4 and TRBJ1-2, with a tentative D call TRBD1 (5 bases). The CDR3 has 13 amino acids. The germline V gene encodes CDR1 SGHNT and CDR2 YYREEE (reference sequence). CDR3 in amino acids: CAGSPGGVYGYTF. DNA for the CDR3: TGTGCCGGCAGCCCGGGGGGGGTATATGGCTACACCTTC.

J is TRBJ2-7 and V is TRBV18; 9 nucleotides line up with TRBD1. Per germline, CDR1 KGHSH and CDR2 LQKENI. CDR3 length: 14 residues. The junction had 0 bases not matched to a gene; V was cut back by 2 bases and J by 1 base. CDR3 amino acids: CASSPDRGSYEQYF. CDR3 coding DNA: TGTGCCAGCTCACCAGACAGGGGGTCCTACGAGCAGTACTTC.